These 23 T cell receptor beta chains came from one sample sequenced in a study of Graves' ophthalmopathy and Graves' hyperthyroidism. RNA transcripts yielded amplified TCR beta CDR3 regions. An initial RT-PCR round employing HTBI primers preceded a second-round multiplex PCR. From the multiplex PCR reads, TCRdb called clonotypes with MiXCR, one entry per CDR3 protein. The repertoire includes 200,000 to 250,000 distinct CDR3 sequences, 20% to 25% of them detected once, and roughly 40% sits in the top ten. The sample taken for sequencing was peripheral blood. These receptors originate from a woman between 50 and 59 years old with Graves' ophthalmopathy.

The chain combines TRBV20-1 with TRBJ2-7, with D unresolved. CDR3 length equals 11 residues. Germline V gene lookup returns CDR1 DFQATT and CDR2 SNEGSKA (reference sequence). Trimming took off 4 bases at V and 3 bases at J, with 7 bases between the two ends. DNA of the CDR3: TGCAGTGCTATAACGGACTACGAGCAGTACTTC. Translated: CSAITDYEQYF.

This clonotype appeared many times. The chain couples TRBV27 to TRBJ2-7, with 7 bases lining up with TRBD1. This CDR3 is built from 14 residues. V shed 8 bases, J shed 3 bases, and the junction held 10 bases outside the gene matches. Germline V gene data show CDR1 as MNHEY and CDR2 as SMNVEV (reference sequence). The CDR3: CASSRQGQYYEQYF. Here the CDR3 DNA reads TGTGCCAGCTCAAGACAGGGCCAGTACTACGAGCAGTACTTC.

This clonotype has at least ten counts. V is TRBV6-1 and J is TRBJ2-4; the D gene is possibly TRBD2 (6 bases). Trimming cost V 4 bases and J 4 bases, with 20 bases left between them. Germline CDR1 is MNHNS and CDR2 is SASEGT. This CDR3 spans 17 amino acids. The CDR3 region is CASSGGLQLAGKNIQYF. CDR3 coding DNA: TGTGCCAGCAGTGGGGGACTTCAATTGGCAGGAAAAAACATTCAGTACTTC.

This clonotype showed up many times. One junction end disagrees with the germline gene, perhaps due to a read error. The chain couples TRBV29-1 to TRBJ1-1; TRBD1 might be the D (6 bases). Germline CDR1 SQVTM, CDR2 ANQGSEA. This CDR3 comprises 17 residues. The CDR3 loop reads CSVVPPGRGVMNTEAFF. The DNA for the CDR3 is TGCAGCGTTGTTCCTCCGGGCAGGGGAGTTATGAATACTGAAGCTTTCTTT.

This clonotype was seen many times. The chain recombines TRBV27 with TRBJ1-6; D perhaps matches TRBD1 (6 bases). CDR3 length equals 15 residues. V was trimmed by 0 bases and J by 7 bases, leaving 10 bases between them. Germline lookup yields CDR1 MNHEY and CDR2 SMNVEV (reference sequence). As DNA, the CDR3 is TGTGCCAGCAGTTTATCCGGGACACGGAATTCACCCCTCCACTTT. This translates into CASSLSGTRNSPLHF.

The chain links TRBV28 to TRBJ1-2; weak D call: TRBD1 (5 bases). This CDR3 contains 12 residues. V dropped 5 bases and J dropped 7 bases, with 11 bases sitting between them. From germline, CDR1 is MDHEN and CDR2 SYDVKM. The CDR3 loop is CASSRAGFGYTF. As DNA, the CDR3 is TGTGCCAGCAGTCGCGCAGGGTTTGGCTACACCTTC.

The sample holds many counts of this clonotype. The rearrangement links TRBV2 to TRBJ1-5; unclear D gene. Germline CDR1 SNHLY, CDR2 FYNNEI. CDR3 length equals 13 residues. V dropped 4 bases and J dropped 6 bases, with 10 bases sitting between them. The CDR3 region is CASSVRMGQPQHF. The CDR3 DNA reads TGTGCCAGCAGTGTGAGGATGGGTCAGCCCCAGCATTTT.

This clonotype was seen ten or more times. V is TRBV5-1 and J is TRBJ2-7, with D tentatively TRBD2 (5 bases). The CDR3 is made up of 15 amino acids. Per germline, CDR1 SGHRS and CDR2 YFSETQ. V was pared by 0 bases and J by 5 bases, with 15 bases between. The CDR3 loop reads CASSLAGSEGNEQYF. The CDR3 nucleotides are TGCGCCAGCAGCTTGGCGGGGTCTGAAGGTAACGAGCAGTACTTC.

The sample holds many counts of this clonotype. This chain joins TRBV15 and TRBJ2-2; D unclear. Trimming took 5 bases from V and 6 from J, leaving 7 bases between them. Germline CDR1 is LNHNV and CDR2 is YYDKDF (reference sequence). This CDR3 region has 12 residues. The chain's CDR3 is CATSPYSGELFF. DNA for the CDR3: TGTGCCACCAGCCCTTACTCCGGGGAGCTGTTTTTT.

The sample holds many counts of this clonotype. Written as DNA, the CDR3 is TGTGCCAGCCGTAGAACAAGATTCACTGAAGCTTTCTTT. It encodes CASRRTRFTEAFF. This chain uses TRBV27 with TRBJ1-1; D is uncertain. The germline V gene encodes CDR1 MNHEY and CDR2 SMNVEV (reference sequence). Trimming left V 8 bases short and J 4 bases short, with 14 bases between. This CDR3 spans 13 amino acids.

There are many counts of this clonotype. This chain connects TRBV28 to TRBJ2-5; D gene unclear. The CDR3 length is 15 residues. V lost 4 bases and J 1 base, leaving 13 bases between the germline ends. The germline CDR1 and CDR2 sequences are MDHEN and SYDVKM. The CDR3 loop is CASSSLSLGQETQYF. CDR3 sequence (DNA): TGTGCCAGCAGTTCTCTCTCCTTGGGCCAAGAGACCCAGTACTTC.

This clonotype was counted at least ten times. V and J are TRBV27 and TRBJ2-5, with 10 nucleotides matching TRBD2. Germline lookup yields CDR1 MNHEY and CDR2 SMNVEV (reference sequence). This CDR3 is built from 15 residues. V dropped 5 bases and J dropped 4; count of bases not matched to a gene: 7. CDR3 DNA: TGTGCCAGCAGTCCAGCGGGAGGGCCGGGAGAGACCCAGTACTTC. Its protein product is CASSPAGGPGETQYF.

This clonotype was detected ten times or more. The rearrangement links TRBV28 to TRBJ2-5; 7 positions match TRBD1. Germline CDR1 is MDHEN and CDR2 is SYDVKM. CDR3 size: 13 residues. Losses at the gene ends were 6 bases for V and 4 bases for J; bases not matched to a gene: 5. The CDR3 DNA is TGTGCCAGCAGGCAGACAGGGTTAGAGACCCAGTACTTC. This encodes CASRQTGLETQYF.

Many counts were recorded for this clonotype. The chain uses TRBV19 and TRBJ1-3; no firm D call. This CDR3 region has 14 residues. V was clipped by 5 bases and J by 0 bases, with 8 bases between them. Germline CDR1 and CDR2: LNHDA and SQIVND (reference sequence). The CDR3 is CASSLPSSGNTIYF. The CDR3 DNA reads as TGTGCCAGTAGTCTACCTAGCTCTGGAAACACCATATATTTT.

The chain is built from TRBV19 and TRBJ2-4, with D hard to call. Trimming pared 0 bases from V and 0 bases from J, leaving 6 bases between. CDR1 is LNHDA, CDR2 SQIVND, per germline (reference sequence). The CDR3 runs to 15 residues. CDR3 protein: CASSIDLPAKNIQYF. DNA of the CDR3: TGTGCCAGTAGTATAGATCTTCCAGCCAAAAACATTCAGTACTTC.

The J gene is TRBJ1-2, the V gene TRBV6-1; D may be TRBD1 (5 bases). CDR1 and CDR2 from the germline V gene are MNHNS and SASEGT. The CDR3 is 15 residues long. Between the trimmed V and J ends, which lost 4 bases and 4 bases, there was a span of 16 bases. CDR3 sequence: CASSASGRSGYGYTF. The CDR3 nucleotides are TGTGCCAGCAGTGCCTCGGGACGGTCTGGCTATGGCTACACCTTC.

This clonotype appeared many times. Given a much more abundant clone one base away, this may be a read error. The chain employs TRBV2 and TRBJ2-5; 8 bases fit TRBD1. The length of the CDR3 is 16 residues. Germline V lookup: CDR1 SNHLY, CDR2 FYNNEI. V lost 6 bases to trimming and J lost 1 base; unmatched junction nucleotides: 10. The CDR3: CASSERTGRGQETQYF. The CDR3 bases are TGTGCCAGCAGCGAAAGGACAGGGCGGGGCCAAGAGACCCAGTACTTC.

This clonotype was detected only a few times. The chain recombines TRBV7-2 with TRBJ1-1, with a tentative D call TRBD1 (5 bases). Trimming stripped 4 bases from V and 0 bases from J, with 12 bases between. From germline, CDR1 is SGHTA and CDR2 FQGNSA. The CDR3 spans 15 residues. The CDR3 loop is CASSSPGLLNTEAFF. As DNA, the CDR3 is TGTGCCAGCAGCTCTCCAGGGCTTCTGAACACTGAAGCTTTCTTT.

The sample holds a few counts of this clonotype. The genes are TRBV12-3 or TRBV12-4 and TRBJ1-5, with D tentatively TRBD1 (5 bases). CDR3 length: 16 residues. V lost 2 bases and J lost 1, with 12 bases in between. The CDR3 is CASSLWGGLSNQPQHF. The DNA of the CDR3 is TGTGCCAGCAGTTTATGGGGGGGGTTAAGCAATCAGCCCCAGCATTTT.

This clonotype was counted at least ten times. This chain uses TRBV6-2 or TRBV6-3 with TRBJ2-7; 11 bases agree with TRBD1. Germline lookup yields CDR1 MNHEY and CDR2 SVGEGT. This CDR3 comprises 13 residues. Trimming at V came to 8 bases and at J to 3 bases, leaving 3 bases not matched to a gene. As DNA, the CDR3 is TGTGCCAGCTGTGGGACAGGGGGCTACGAGCAGTACTTC. This translates into CASCGTGGYEQYF.

This clonotype was found a few times. This chain uses TRBV3-1 with TRBJ1-1, with D tentatively TRBD1 (5 bases). The CDR3 loop spans 15 amino acids. Germline V gene sequence: CDR1 LGHDT, CDR2 YNNKEL (reference sequence). Deletions cut 8 bases from V and 1 base from J, with 17 bases between. DNA of the CDR3: TGTGCCAGCTCCCCGAGGGGCGTACGGAACACTGAAGCTTTCTTT. It is translated as CASSPRGVRNTEAFF.

This clonotype was counted at least ten times. This rearrangement joins TRBV29-1 to TRBJ2-5, with a tentative D call TRBD2 (5 bases). The V end was cut by 7 bases, the J end by 4 bases, with 19 bases between. CDR1 SQVTM and CDR2 ANQGSEA come from the germline V gene. There are 14 residues in the CDR3. The CDR3 reads CSAPDSLRRETQYF. As DNA, the CDR3 is TGCAGCGCTCCGGACTCCCTTCGGAGAGAGACCCAGTACTTC.

This clonotype was counted between two and nine times. The chain has TRBV28 and TRBJ2-5; D tentatively fits TRBD1 or TRBD2 (7 bases each). This CDR3 has 14 residues. Per the germline V gene, CDR1 is MDHEN and CDR2 is SYDVKM. V gave up 5 bases and J gave up 3 bases, with 13 bases separating them. Written as DNA, the CDR3 is TGTGCCAGCAGTCCCGGGGGGACAGAAGAGACCCAGTACTTC. Amino acid sequence: CASSPGGTEETQYF.